Each of the 10 T cell receptor beta chains below was sequenced from the same sample in a study of T cell repertoires in cytomegalovirus infection. TCRdb reanalysed the reads using MiXCR and keeps one entry per CDR3 protein. The table includes 170,000 or so distinct CDR3 sequences, 15% to 20% detected once. The specimen was CD8+ T cells from PBMCs. These receptors were collected from a human donor in good health (CMV status not recorded). Some clones in this sample may be carry-over from other donors' samples.

V and J are TRBV7-9 and TRBJ2-5; TRBD1 matches 10 bases. Germline CDR1 is SEHNR and CDR2 is FQNEAQ (reference sequence). Losses at the gene ends were 4 bases for V and 5 bases for J; bases not matched to a gene: 4. This CDR3 has 14 amino acids. The CDR3 DNA reads TGTGCCAGCAGCTCGGGACAGGGGACGGAGACCCAGTACTTC. As protein: CASSSGQGTETQYF. The full variable domain, in which reference TRBV7-9 and TRBJ2-5 provide the parts outside the CDR3, is DTGVSQNPRHKITKRGQNVTFRCDPISEHNRLYWYRQTLGQGPEFLTYFQNEAQLEKSRLLSDRFSAERPKGSFSTLEIQRTEQGDSAMYLCASSSGQGTETQYFGPGTRLLVL.

This clonotype was seen many times. The chain recombines TRBV28 with TRBJ2-5; D may be TRBD1 (5 bases). Germline-derived CDR1 and CDR2 are MDHEN and SYDVKM. The germline V and J ends were trimmed by 4 bases and 0 bases, with 9 bases remaining between them. This CDR3 has 14 amino acids. CDR3 amino acids: CASSSAGNQETQYF. CDR3 nucleotide sequence: TGTGCCAGCAGTTCCGCAGGGAACCAAGAGACCCAGTACTTC.

The chain couples TRBV6-4 to TRBJ1-1; 11 bases map to TRBD1. Germline V gene sequence: CDR1 MRHNA, CDR2 SNTAGT. This CDR3 is 15 amino acids long. V shed 4 bases and J 1 base; nucleotides not matched to a gene: 2. CDR3 sequence: CASSVGTGGNTEAFF. The CDR3 DNA sequence: TGTGCCAGCAGTGTTGGGACAGGGGGGAACACTGAAGCTTTCTTT.

The V and J genes are TRBV4-3 and TRBJ2-1, with D perhaps matching TRBD2 (5 bases). Trimming cost V 1 base and J 9 bases, with 10 bases left between them. Germline V gives CDR1 LGHNA, CDR2 YSLEER. The CDR3 is 13 residues long. The CDR3, as DNA: TGCGCCAGCAGCCAAGCTCGGGGAGTTGAGCAGTTCTTC. This codes for CASSQARGVEQFF.

This rearrangement joins TRBV7-2 to TRBJ2-7; D is perhaps TRBD1 (6 bases). The CDR3 runs 14 residues. V shed 5 bases and J shed 4 bases, with 15 bases lying between them. Germline assignment: CDR1 SGHTA and CDR2 FQGNSA. The CDR3 loop reads CASSLGARWYEQYF. DNA for the CDR3: TGTGCCAGCAGCCTGGGGGCGCGGTGGTACGAGCAGTACTTC.

This clonotype was detected a few times. J is TRBJ2-7 and V is TRBV6-6; D is tentatively TRBD1 or TRBD2 (5 bases each). Between the trimmed V and J ends, which lost 8 bases and 5 bases, there was a span of 19 bases. The CDR3 runs 14 residues. Germline lookup yields CDR1 MNHNY and CDR2 SVGAGI (reference sequence). CDR3 amino acids: CASSTIRQTNEQYF. Written as DNA, the CDR3 is TGTGCCAGCTCTACAATTCGACAGACTAACGAGCAGTACTTC.

This clonotype was seen a few times. V and J are TRBV7-2 and TRBJ2-7; D assignment may be TRBD1 or TRBD2 (5 bases each). CDR3 size: 13 residues. Germline assignment: CDR1 SGHTA and CDR2 FQGNSA. Trimming took 5 bases from V and 7 from J, leaving 15 bases between them. The CDR3 nucleotides are TGTGCCAGCAGCCCGGGACGGGCCAGGGAGCAGTACTTC. Its translation is CASSPGRAREQYF.

This clonotype was found a few times. The chain recombines TRBV7-9 with TRBJ2-2; the match to TRBD1 covers 7 bases. The CDR3 contains 15 residues. Germline assignment: CDR1 SEHNR and CDR2 FQNEAQ (reference sequence). The V and J ends lost 3 bases and 4 bases, in that order; junction bases with no gene match: 5. CDR3: CASSFKQGSTGELFF. The CDR3 nucleotides are TGTGCCAGCAGCTTTAAACAGGGGTCCACCGGGGAGCTGTTTTTT.

This clonotype was detected a few times. DNA for the CDR3: TGTGCCATAATTAAACAGAATACCTACGAGCAGTACTTC. It encodes CAIIKQNTYEQYF. The J gene is TRBJ2-7, the V gene TRBV7-2; D is unclear. Per germline, CDR1 SGHTA and CDR2 FQGNSA. The V end was cut by 10 bases, the J end by 2 bases, with 15 bases between. The CDR3 loop spans 13 amino acids.

The V and J genes are TRBV7-9 and TRBJ2-5; 7 nucleotides match TRBD2. V trimming: 4 bases; J trimming: 0 bases; junction bases outside the gene matches: 2. Germline CDR1 and CDR2: SEHNR and FQNEAQ (reference sequence). This CDR3 is 14 amino acids long. The CDR3 DNA reads as TGTGCCAGCAGCTCTAGCGGACACCAAGAGACCCAGTACTTC. Translation gives CASSSSGHQETQYF.